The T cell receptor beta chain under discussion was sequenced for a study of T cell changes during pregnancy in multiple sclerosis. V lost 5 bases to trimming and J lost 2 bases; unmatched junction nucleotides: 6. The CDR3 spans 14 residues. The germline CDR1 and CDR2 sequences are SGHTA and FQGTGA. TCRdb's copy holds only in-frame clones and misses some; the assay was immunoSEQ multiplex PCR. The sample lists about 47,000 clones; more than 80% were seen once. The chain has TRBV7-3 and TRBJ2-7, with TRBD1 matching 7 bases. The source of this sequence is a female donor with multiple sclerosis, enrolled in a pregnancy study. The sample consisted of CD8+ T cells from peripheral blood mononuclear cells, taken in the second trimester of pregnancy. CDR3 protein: CASSPEDRTYEQYF. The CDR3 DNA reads TGTGCCAGCAGCCCAGAGGACAGGACCTACGAGCAGTACTTC.